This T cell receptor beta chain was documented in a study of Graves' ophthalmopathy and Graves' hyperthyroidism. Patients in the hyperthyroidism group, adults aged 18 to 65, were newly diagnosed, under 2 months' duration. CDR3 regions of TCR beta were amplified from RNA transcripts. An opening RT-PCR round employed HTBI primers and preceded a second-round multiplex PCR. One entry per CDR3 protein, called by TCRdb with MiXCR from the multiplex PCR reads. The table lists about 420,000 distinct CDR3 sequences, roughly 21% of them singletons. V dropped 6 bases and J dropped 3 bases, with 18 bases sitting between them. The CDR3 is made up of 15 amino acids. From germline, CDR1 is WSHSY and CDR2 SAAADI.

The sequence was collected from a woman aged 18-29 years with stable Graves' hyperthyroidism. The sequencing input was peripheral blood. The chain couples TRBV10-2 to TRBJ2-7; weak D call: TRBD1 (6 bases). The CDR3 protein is CASSSGPGQNYEQYF. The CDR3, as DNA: TGCGCCAGCAGCTCCGGGCCGGGACAAAACTACGAGCAGTACTTC.